The rows below give T cell receptor beta chains drawn from one sample of a study of human T cells and chemical hapten exposure. MiXCR, applied by TCRdb to the RACE reads, yields one record per CDR3 protein. Of around 80,000 distinct CDR3 sequences listed, 6.5% to 8.5% were seen once; the top ten hold 1% to 1.5%. The sequencing used whole blood, collected in connection with sensitization to the hapten diphenylcyclopropenone (DPC). These receptors were obtained from a woman younger than 45 with alopecia areata. Some clones in this sample may be carry-over from other donors' samples. CDR3s include the opening cysteine and the closing phenylalanine or tryptophan. Fields, in order: CDR3 length, D gene, V gene, J gene, CDR3 protein. D genes are given only for firm matches.

CDR3 length: 13; D gene: -; V gene: TRBV12-3/TRBV12-4; J gene: TRBJ1-2; CDR3 protein: CASSGTENYGYTF
CDR3 length: 14; D gene: -; V gene: TRBV12-3/TRBV12-4; J gene: TRBJ2-5; CDR3 protein: CASSFLGRGGTQYF
CDR3 length: 14; D gene: -; V gene: TRBV28; J gene: TRBJ1-2; CDR3 protein: CASSFESQPYGYTF
CDR3 length: 15; D gene: TRBD1; V gene: TRBV5-1; J gene: TRBJ1-5; CDR3 protein: CASRIGTANNQPQHF
CDR3 length: 14; D gene: -; V gene: TRBV6-6; J gene: TRBJ2-1; CDR3 protein: CASSLNRDVNEQFF
CDR3 length: 11; D gene: -; V gene: TRBV6-6; J gene: TRBJ1-2; CDR3 protein: CASSRWEGYTF
CDR3 length: 13; D gene: -; V gene: TRBV14; J gene: TRBJ2-3; CDR3 protein: CASSLTSTDTQYF
CDR3 length: 16; D gene: TRBD1; V gene: TRBV20-1; J gene: TRBJ2-4; CDR3 protein: CSARDLRQGAKNIQYF
CDR3 length: 11; D gene: -; V gene: TRBV7-2; J gene: TRBJ2-7; CDR3 protein: CASSQSGEQYF
CDR3 length: 13; D gene: -; V gene: TRBV20-1; J gene: TRBJ2-3; CDR3 protein: CSARREATDTQYF
CDR3 length: 15; D gene: -; V gene: TRBV3-1; J gene: TRBJ2-7; CDR3 protein: CASSHPGQAVHEQYF
CDR3 length: 13; D gene: -; V gene: TRBV7-9; J gene: TRBJ1-1; CDR3 protein: CASSLDQGAEAFF